The sequence of this T cell receptor (beta chain) was determined in a study of identical twins. General study findings and limits: Beta out-of-frame sequences showed weaker excess sharing between twins. Out-of-frame alpha sequences shared by twins showed excess low generation probability.

With template switching, a universal primer site was added, and the cDNA carried unique molecular identifiers. TCRdb recomputed calls from the 5' RACE reads with MiXCR, one row per CDR3 protein. Here the sample spans about 550,000 distinct CDR3 sequences, around 24% being singletons. The V and J ends lost 5 bases and 3 bases respectively, with 14 bases between them. CDR3 length: 15 residues. Germline assignment: CDR1 SGHVS and CDR2 FQNEAQ. Each donor (without exception) was a healthy Caucasian. This clonotype occurred a few times. The antigen remains undetermined. The same specimen was also included in a second study, on yellow fever vaccine responses in identical twins.

Source material: CD4+ T cells sorted from blood. The gene calls are TRBV7-8 and TRBJ2-1, with D perhaps matching TRBD2 (5 bases). The receptor's source is a woman under 30 in good health. The CDR3 protein is CASSQDYNRYNEQFF. In DNA, the CDR3 is TGTGCCAGCAGCCAAGACTATAACCGCTACAATGAGCAGTTCTTC.